These 30 T cell receptor beta chains came from one sample sequenced in a study of CD8+ T cells in alopecia areata. As the sequencing template, cDNA was produced by extracting RNA and reverse transcribing it. The protocol was immunoSEQ multiplex PCR, while the TCRdb copy is restricted to in-frame clones and leaves out a portion. This sample has 150,000 or so clones, with about 46% found just once. Sample: CD8+ T cells sorted from blood, taken at week 0. The receptor set was obtained from a human donor with alopecia areata.

This clone was seen only a few times. The gene calls are TRBV29-1 and TRBJ2-3; D remains unclear. CDR1 SQVTM and CDR2 ANQGSEA come from the germline V gene. The CDR3 is 10 amino acids. V lost 4 bases and J lost 4, with 3 bases in between. The DNA for the CDR3 is TGCAGCGTTGCTTCAGATACGCAGTATTTT. It codes for CSVASDTQYF.

This clone was seen a few times. This chain connects TRBV7-9 to TRBJ2-7; D might be TRBD1 or TRBD2, each matching 6 bases. From germline, CDR1 is SEHNR and CDR2 FQNEAQ (reference sequence). V dropped 7 bases and J dropped 3 bases, with 19 bases sitting between them. The CDR3 has 15 amino acids. The CDR3 DNA reads TGTGCCAGCACCCCACCGGGGGCACCATTCTACGAGCAGTACTTC. Its translation: CASTPPGAPFYEQYF.

A few counts support this clone. This rearrangement joins TRBV15 to TRBJ2-1, with D uncertain. CDR1 and CDR2 (germline): LNHNV, YYDKDF (reference sequence). This CDR3 comprises 11 residues. Trimming stripped 3 bases from V and 10 bases from J, with 7 bases between. CDR3: CATSSPGEQFF. The DNA for the CDR3 is TGTGCCACCAGCAGCCCCGGAGAGCAGTTCTTC.

This clone was found once. Written as DNA, the CDR3 is TGCGCCAGCAGCCCCGCAGCACAAGAGACCCAGTACTTC. Translation: CASSPAAQETQYF. V usage is TRBV4-3 and J usage is TRBJ2-5, with unresolved D. The CDR3 contains 13 residues. V lost 4 bases, J lost 2 bases, and 8 bases lay in between. The germline V gene encodes CDR1 LGHNA and CDR2 YSLEER.

The rearrangement links TRBV9 to TRBJ2-7; 11 nucleotides align to TRBD1. V was pared by 3 bases and J by 2 bases, with 1 base of the junction left unmatched. Germline V gene sequence: CDR1 SGDLS, CDR2 YYNGEE. The CDR3 runs to 14 residues. CDR3 residues: CASSEGQGAYEQYF. In DNA form, the CDR3 reads TGTGCCAGCAGCGAGGGACAGGGGGCCTACGAGCAGTACTTC.

The table lists this clone with a few counts. The chain links TRBV2 to TRBJ2-1; D might be TRBD2 (6 bases). Trimming pared 7 bases from V and 1 base from J, leaving 23 bases between. The CDR3 runs 18 residues. Germline CDR1 reads SNHLY; CDR2 reads FYNNEI. CDR3 protein: CASKGGSGARRSYNEQFF. The CDR3 coding sequence is TGTGCCAGCAAGGGAGGTAGCGGAGCCCGGAGGTCCTACAATGAGCAGTTCTTC.

The chain uses TRBV29-1 and TRBJ2-5, with D perhaps matching TRBD1 (7 bases). Trimming cost V 6 bases and J 11 bases, with 19 bases left between them. CDR3 length: 12 amino acids. From germline, CDR1 is SQVTM and CDR2 ANQGSEA. The CDR3 nucleotides are TGCAGCGTAGACACAGGGGCTCGGGAGCAGTACTTC. Its protein product is CSVDTGAREQYF.

The rearrangement uses TRBV21-1 and TRBJ2-5; TRBD1, the table's D call, was not compared with the DNA. TRBV21-1 corresponds to a pseudogene. The CDR3 runs 14 residues. The CDR3 spells CASSTGQWTETQYF. CDR3 DNA sequence: TGTGCCAGCAGCACGGGACAGTGGACGGAGACCCAGTACTTC.

The chain is built from TRBV30 and TRBJ1-6; D unresolved. Germline CDR1 reads GTSNPN; CDR2 reads SVGIG (reference sequence). V lost 2 bases, J lost 10 bases, and 18 bases lay in between. The CDR3 runs to 15 residues. The CDR3 nucleotides are TGTGCCTGGAGTTCTGAAGGCTCGCCTGGGTCACCCCTCCACTTT. Its protein is CAWSSEGSPGSPLHF.

V usage is TRBV23-1 and J usage is TRBJ1-5; 9 nucleotides align to TRBD1. TRBV23-1 is labeled an ORF, and its function is uncertain. The CDR3 has 17 amino acids. Trimming at V came to 2 bases and at J to 3 bases, leaving 8 bases not matched to a gene. The CDR3, as DNA: TGCGCCAGCAGTCAACCAGGACAGGGGAGGAACAATCAGCCCCAGCATTTT. As protein: CASSQPGQGRNNQPQHF.

This clone was counted only a few times. Other DNA sequences in this sample translate to the same CDR3. V usage is TRBV11-2 and J usage is TRBJ2-7, with unresolved D. The CDR3 has 12 residues. V lost 4 bases and J lost 2, with 6 bases in between. CDR1 is SGHAT, CDR2 FQNNGV, per germline. The CDR3 region is CASSSSPYEQYF. CDR3 DNA sequence: TGTGCCAGCAGCTCGTCCCCCTACGAGCAGTACTTC.

The CDR3 spells CASSYGGYTDTQYF. In DNA form, the CDR3 reads TGTGCCAGCAGTTACGGGGGATACACAGATACGCAGTATTTT. The chain joins TRBV6-5 to TRBJ2-3; the D call may be TRBD1 or TRBD2 (5 bases each). V was shortened by 2 bases and J by 2 bases, with 8 bases between the two germline ends. Germline loops: CDR1 MNHEY, CDR2 SVGAGI. The CDR3 contains 14 residues.

V and J are TRBV27 and TRBJ2-7; tentatively, D is TRBD1 or TRBD2 (5 bases each). Germline assignment: CDR1 MNHEY and CDR2 SMNVEV (reference sequence). The CDR3 spans 18 residues. V lost 1 base and J lost 2, with 21 bases in between. CDR3 nucleotide sequence: TGTGCCAGCAGTTTATTTTCGGGGACCGGGACGGAGGCCTACGAGCAGTACTTC. Residues: CASSLFSGTGTEAYEQYF.

This clone was seen more than once but under ten times. The chain couples TRBV19 to TRBJ1-1; D unclear. The V end lost 7 bases, the J end lost 10 bases, and 7 bases lay between the germline ends. The germline V gene has CDR1 LNHDA and CDR2 SQIVND (reference sequence). This CDR3 is 9 amino acids long. CDR3 protein: CASIEVAFF. CDR3 bases: TGTGCCAGTATCGAAGTAGCTTTCTTT.

The chain links TRBV29-1 to TRBJ2-7; weak D call: TRBD2 (5 bases). The germline V and J ends were trimmed by 3 bases and 4 bases, with 13 bases remaining between them. Looked up from germline, CDR1 is SQVTM and CDR2 is ANQGSEA. CDR3 length equals 13 residues. The CDR3 DNA reads TGCAGCGTTGAGTTCAGTGAGGGATACGAGCAGTACTTC. This sequence encodes CSVEFSEGYEQYF.

This chain links TRBV7-8 with TRBJ2-3; 7 nucleotides align to TRBD2. Germline CDR1 and CDR2: SGHVS and FQNEAQ. V lost 5 bases and J lost 5; bases outside the gene matches: 7. The CDR3 is made up of 14 amino acids. The CDR3 DNA reads as TGTGCCAGCAGCCCGACTAGCCGGGGAGATACGCAGTATTTT. Translated, it gives CASSPTSRGDTQYF.

This chain uses TRBV29-1 with TRBJ2-1; the D is unclear. Trimming took off 5 bases at V and 9 bases at J, with 20 bases between the two ends. CDR1 and CDR2 from the germline V gene are SQVTM and ANQGSEA. The CDR3 extends over 14 amino acids. The CDR3 loop is CSVLFDSPRVEQFF. CDR3 in DNA: TGCAGCGTTCTCTTTGACTCGCCCCGTGTTGAGCAGTTCTTC.

The rearrangement uses TRBV5-1 and TRBJ2-7; D could derive from TRBD1 or TRBD2 (5 bases each). From germline, CDR1 is SGHRS and CDR2 YFSETQ. This CDR3 is built from 14 residues. Trimming removed 6 bases from V and 4 bases from J, with 17 bases in between. The CDR3 bases are TGCGCCAGCAAAGAGTGGGACGAAGCGTACGAGCAGTACTTC. Its translation is CASKEWDEAYEQYF.

This clone was seen more than once but under ten times. This chain's CDR3 is CASSFGASSYEQYF. The CDR3, as DNA: TGTGCCAGCAGCTTTGGTGCTAGCTCCTACGAGCAGTACTTC. V usage is TRBV11-2 and J usage is TRBJ2-7; no clear D gene. Trimming took off 3 bases at V and 0 bases at J, with 9 bases between the two ends. CDR3 size: 14 residues. Germline values: CDR1 SGHAT, CDR2 FQNNGV.

This sequence joins TRBV11-2 and TRBJ1-6; no clear D gene. From germline, CDR1 is SGHAT and CDR2 FQNNGV. This CDR3 has 16 amino acids. The V and J ends lost 2 bases and 6 bases respectively, with 14 bases between them. CDR3 DNA sequence: TGTGCCAGCAGCTTATCTATTAGGCTGCTTAATTCACCCCTCCACTTT. Residues: CASSLSIRLLNSPLHF.

CDR3 nucleotides: TGTGCCAGCCAGGGCTTCGAGACCCAGTACTTC. As protein: CASQGFETQYF. The chain is built from TRBV27 and TRBJ2-5; D perhaps matches TRBD1 (5 bases). The germline V gene has CDR1 MNHEY and CDR2 SMNVEV (reference sequence). V was clipped by 8 bases and J by 5 bases, with 9 bases between them. The CDR3 contains 11 residues.

The sample holds many counts of this clone. The chain employs TRBV10-3 and TRBJ1-2; possibly TRBD1 for D (6 bases). Germline loops: CDR1 ENHRY, CDR2 SYGVKD. This CDR3 is 14 amino acids long. Trimming removed 0 bases from V and 7 bases from J, with 12 bases in between. The CDR3 loop reads CAISESNREIGYTF. The CDR3, as DNA: TGTGCCATCAGTGAGTCGAACAGGGAAATTGGCTACACCTTC.

The chain is built from TRBV30 and TRBJ2-3; D unresolved. The CDR3 totals 13 residues. Germline loops: CDR1 GTSNPN, CDR2 SVGIG (reference sequence). V dropped 2 bases and J dropped 2 bases, with 8 bases sitting between them. The CDR3: CAWSPRTTDTQYF. DNA of the CDR3: TGTGCCTGGAGTCCCCGGACCACAGATACGCAGTATTTT.

The V and J genes are TRBV30 and TRBJ1-3, with 8 bases lining up with TRBD1. The germline V gene has CDR1 GTSNPN and CDR2 SVGIG (reference sequence). This CDR3 is built from 13 residues. V lost 3 bases, J lost 2 bases, and 0 bases stayed unmatched. The CDR3 is CAWRDRAGNTIYF. Here the CDR3 DNA reads TGTGCCTGGAGGGACAGGGCTGGAAACACCATATATTTT.

This clone was detected only a few times. CDR3 coding DNA: TGCGCCAGCAGCCAAGTGTTCGCCAGGCCCCACAATGAGCAGTTCTTC. This translates into CASSQVFARPHNEQFF. The J gene is TRBJ2-1, the V gene TRBV4-3; D call uncertain. Germline V gene sequence: CDR1 LGHNA, CDR2 YSLEER. This CDR3 is 16 amino acids long. Trimming left V 1 base short and J 5 bases short, with 15 bases between.

This clone was seen once. The J gene is TRBJ1-1, the V gene TRBV30; D unresolved. Per germline, CDR1 GTSNPN and CDR2 SVGIG (reference sequence). The CDR3 is 12 amino acids. Trimming shortened V by 7 bases and J by 4 bases, and 13 bases separated the two germline ends. CDR3 region: CALLGEGTEAFF. The CDR3 nucleotides read TGTGCCTTGCTCGGGGAGGGCACTGAAGCTTTCTTT.

The rearrangement links TRBV4-1 to TRBJ2-7; D gene uncertain. V was cut by 1 base and J by 1 base, with 11 bases left in between. CDR1 and CDR2 (germline): MGHRA, YSYEKL. The CDR3 consists of 15 residues. The CDR3 coding sequence is TGCGCCAGCAGCCAAGCGGGCTCCAAGTCCTACGAGCAGTACTTC. This sequence encodes CASSQAGSKSYEQYF.

This clone has only a few counts. The chain has TRBV10-3 and TRBJ2-7, with a possible D match to TRBD1 (5 bases). The V gene's germline CDR1 is ENHRY and CDR2 SYGVKD. V was pared by 3 bases and J by 5 bases, with 14 bases between. The CDR3 extends over 14 amino acids. The CDR3 region has the DNA TGTGCCATCAGTGAAGCCAGGGTCATCCACGAGCAGTACTTC. This gives the protein CAISEARVIHEQYF.

This chain joins TRBV29-1 and TRBJ2-7; D unclear. With 6 bases removed from V and 4 bases from J, the gap between germline ends came to 16 bases. CDR1 is SQVTM and CDR2 is ANQGSEA in the germline V gene. This CDR3 contains 13 residues. CDR3 sequence reads: CSVAGPEGYEQYF. The CDR3 bases are TGCAGCGTCGCCGGGCCCGAAGGATACGAGCAGTACTTC.

The V gene is TRBV13, the J gene TRBJ2-5, with 10 bases matching TRBD2. Losses at the gene ends were 3 bases for V and 2 bases for J; bases not matched to a gene: 3. This CDR3 has 15 residues. Germline lookup yields CDR1 PRHDT and CDR2 FYEKMQ (reference sequence). This CDR3 is CASSLASGGQETQYF. The CDR3 bases are TGTGCCAGCAGCTTGGCTAGCGGGGGTCAAGAGACCCAGTACTTC. Looking up the rest from reference TRBV13 and TRBJ2-5 gives the full variable domain: AAGVIQSPRHLIKEKRETATLKCYPIPRHDTVYWYQQGPGQDPQFLISFYEKMQSDKGSIPDRFSAQQFSDYHSELNMSSLELGDSALYFCASSLASGGQETQYFGPGTRLLVL.